The 14 T cell receptor beta chains reported below all come from one sample, sequenced in a study of cytomegalovirus exposure and HLA in healthy donors. The method was immunoSEQ multiplex PCR; TCRdb's version includes in-frame clones alone and lacks a portion of them. The sample shows some 98,000 clones, around nine tenths of them seen only once. The sequencing sample was made of PBMCs. Every receptor here comes from a woman aged 25-40 years in good health and CMV-seronegative.

The rearrangement uses TRBV15 and TRBJ2-7, with 8 bases fitting TRBD2. Germline CDR1 is LNHNV and CDR2 is YYDKDF (reference sequence). The length of the CDR3 is 15 residues. The V and J ends lost 5 bases and 0 bases, in that order; junction bases with no gene match: 6. This CDR3 reads CATSPRGTSSYEQYF. As DNA, the CDR3 is TGTGCCACCAGCCCTCGCGGGACTAGCTCCTACGAGCAGTACTTC.

This chain uses TRBV18 with TRBJ1-1, with TRBD1 matching 10 bases. V was clipped by 3 bases and J by 7 bases; unmatched bases: 11. The CDR3 sequence is 16 residues long. Germline loops: CDR1 KGHSH, CDR2 LQKENI. The CDR3 spells CASSPNRGTGVVEAFF. In DNA, the CDR3 is TGTGCCAGCTCACCGAACAGGGGGACAGGGGTGGTTGAAGCTTTCTTT.

In its sample, this clone was seen once. This chain links TRBV5-4 with TRBJ1-6, with no clear D. Germline lookup yields CDR1 SGHNT and CDR2 YYREEE (reference sequence). V lost 0 bases to trimming and J lost 7 bases, with 5 bases between them. The CDR3 has 13 amino acids. The CDR3 bases are TGTGCCAGCAGCTTGGTCGGGAATTCACCCCTCCACTTT. This translates into CASSLVGNSPLHF.

This sequence joins TRBV7-8 and TRBJ2-7; D possibly corresponds to TRBD1 (5 bases). V was shortened by 0 bases and J by 2 bases, with 8 bases between the two germline ends. The length of the CDR3 is 14 residues. The V gene's germline CDR1 is SGHVS and CDR2 FQNEAQ. Here the CDR3 reads CASSLARTTYEQYF. The CDR3 nucleotides read TGTGCCAGCAGCTTAGCGCGGACAACCTACGAGCAGTACTTC.

This chain uses TRBV28 with TRBJ1-1, with D possibly TRBD1 on 5 matching bases. This CDR3 contains 16 residues. Germline loops: CDR1 MDHEN, CDR2 SYDVKM. Trimming cost V 5 bases and J 5 bases, with 21 bases left between them. The DNA for the CDR3 is TGTGCCAGCAGTCCCCCGGGGGGGACGGGTTGGACTGAAGCTTTCTTT. Translated: CASSPPGGTGWTEAFF.

This clone appeared once. The genes are TRBV5-4 and TRBJ2-5; TRBD2 aligns across 9 bases. The trim removed 4 bases at V and 4 bases at J, leaving 11 bases unmatched. The CDR3 is 16 residues long. Germline CDR1 SGHNT, CDR2 YYREEE (reference sequence). The CDR3 here is CASSLGRGRGGETQYF. The DNA of the CDR3 is TGTGCCAGCAGCCTGGGGCGCGGGAGGGGAGGAGAGACCCAGTACTTC.

V gene TRBV7-2 combines with J gene TRBJ2-1, with TRBD1 matching 7 bases. V lost 5 bases and J lost 12; bases outside the gene matches: 7. The CDR3 sequence is 12 residues long. Germline assignment: CDR1 SGHTA and CDR2 FQGNSA. The CDR3 DNA is TGTGCCAGCAGCAGGCGGGCAGGGGGGCAGTTCTTC. Translated: CASSRRAGGQFF.

The V gene is TRBV5-1, the J gene TRBJ2-1; the match to TRBD1 covers 8 bases. This CDR3 has 17 residues. Trimming at V came to 0 bases and at J to 8 bases, leaving 13 bases not matched to a gene. Germline loops: CDR1 SGHRS, CDR2 YFSETQ. The CDR3 loop reads CASSLVPGGTGIDEQFF. DNA for the CDR3: TGCGCCAGCAGCTTGGTTCCAGGCGGGACAGGTATCGATGAGCAGTTCTTC.

The V gene is TRBV5-1, the J gene TRBJ1-1, with D possibly TRBD1 on 6 matching bases. The CDR3 spans 15 residues. Between the trimmed V and J ends, which lost 0 bases and 1 base, there was a span of 10 bases. The germline CDR1 and CDR2 sequences are SGHRS and YFSETQ. The CDR3 loop reads CASSLVGTTNTEAFF. Written as DNA, the CDR3 is TGCGCCAGCAGCTTGGTAGGGACAACGAACACTGAAGCTTTCTTT.

The chain has TRBV19 and TRBJ1-1; D possibly corresponds to TRBD1 (5 bases). The CDR3 has 16 amino acids. Germline V gene lookup returns CDR1 LNHDA and CDR2 SQIVND (reference sequence). Between the trimmed V and J ends, which lost 3 bases and 0 bases, there was a span of 14 bases. DNA of the CDR3: TGTGCCAGTAGTATCGACGAGACAGAATTGAACACTGAAGCTTTCTTT. Encoded protein: CASSIDETELNTEAFF.

The V and J genes are TRBV27 and TRBJ2-3, with D tentatively TRBD2 (6 bases). This CDR3 spans 14 amino acids. Germline V gives CDR1 MNHEY, CDR2 SMNVEV (reference sequence). Trimming stripped 5 bases from V and 14 bases from J, with 23 bases between. The CDR3 bases are TGTGCCAGCAGTGTCCGGGAGCCAGGAAGTATTTTGTATTTT. Its translation: CASSVREPGSILYF.

Note on this clone: One end of the junction varies from germline; a read error may be responsible. As DNA, the CDR3 is TGCAGCGTTTTTGGGACAGGGTCTCTTGGCTCCTACAATGGGCAGTTCTTC. Translation gives CSVFGTGSLGSYNGQFF. V gene TRBV29-1 combines with J gene TRBJ2-1, with 9 bases identical to TRBD1. The CDR3 is 17 amino acids. Germline CDR1 reads SQVTM; CDR2 reads ANQGSEA.

The rearrangement links TRBV9 to TRBJ2-3; 13 bases line up with TRBD2. V was clipped by 5 bases and J by 6 bases; unmatched bases: 6. CDR3 length: 15 residues. Germline V lookup: CDR1 SGDLS, CDR2 YYNGEE. The CDR3 loop reads CASRPTSGRGDTQYF. The CDR3 coding sequence is TGTGCCAGCAGACCAACTAGCGGGAGGGGCGATACGCAGTATTTT.

This clone is a singleton in its sample. The V and J genes are TRBV18 and TRBJ2-2; TRBD2 matches 7 bases. Germline V gene data show CDR1 as KGHSH and CDR2 as LQKENI. There are 20 residues in the CDR3. With 3 bases clipped from V and 0 bases from J, the junction kept 16 bases outside the gene matches. For the CDR3, the DNA is TGTGCCAGCTCACCTAGGGTTACTAGCGCCGAGAGCCCGAACACCGGGGAGCTGTTTTTT. Translated: CASSPRVTSAESPNTGELFF.